Following are 15 T cell receptor beta chains from one sample sequenced in a study of CD8 T cells in ankylosing spondylitis. TCRdb passed the 5' RACE reads through MiXCR, listing each CDR3 protein once. The sample consists of 150,000 to 200,000 distinct CDR3 sequences, around 17% of them appearing once. Material for sequencing was blood, either unsorted or a sorted T cell fraction (not recorded which). The source is a male donor with ankylosing spondylitis or in good health (not recorded which).

The J gene is TRBJ2-1, the V gene TRBV12-3 or TRBV12-4; perhaps TRBD2 as D (7 bases). Trimming pared 5 bases from V and 1 base from J, leaving 12 bases between. This CDR3 comprises 15 residues. CDR3 sequence reads: CASSAQGGSYNEQFF. Written as DNA, the CDR3 is TGTGCCAGCAGTGCACAGGGAGGGTCCTACAATGAGCAGTTCTTC.

This clonotype came up a few times. The V and J genes are TRBV28 and TRBJ1-1; weak D call: TRBD1 (5 bases). The ends were cut back, 6 bases at V and 0 bases at J, with 11 bases in the middle. The germline gives CDR1 MDHEN, CDR2 SYDVKM. The CDR3 length is 14 residues. CDR3 nucleotide sequence: TGTGCCAGCAGCCGAGGGACTATGAACACTGAAGCTTTCTTT. Protein product: CASSRGTMNTEAFF. The complete variable domain, with remaining parts taken from reference TRBV28 and TRBJ1-1, reads DVKVTQSSRYLVKRTGEKVFLECVQDMDHENMFWYRQDPGLGLRLIYFSYDVKMKEKGDIPEGYSVSREKKERFSLILESASTNQTSMYLCASSRGTMNTEAFFGQGTRLTVV.

This clonotype was picked up many times. The chain is built from TRBV7-8 and TRBJ2-1; D is unclear. CDR1 SGHVS and CDR2 FQNEAQ come from the germline V gene. V lost 5 bases to trimming and J lost 2 bases, with 13 bases between them. This CDR3 is built from 15 residues. Here the CDR3 DNA reads TGTGCCAGCAGCCAACCCAGTCGGCCCTACAATGAGCAGTTCTTC. Translation: CASSQPSRPYNEQFF.

The chain combines TRBV20-1 with TRBJ2-1; D possibly corresponds to TRBD2 (6 bases). CDR3 size: 12 residues. The V end lost 6 bases, the J end lost 9 bases, and 15 bases lay between the germline ends. Germline V gives CDR1 DFQATT, CDR2 SNEGSKA (reference sequence). The CDR3 sequence is CSAAGSTVEQFF. CDR3 bases: TGCAGTGCAGCGGGCAGCACCGTTGAGCAGTTCTTC.

V gene TRBV7-9 combines with J gene TRBJ2-1; the match to TRBD2 covers 11 bases. Germline lookup yields CDR1 SEHNR and CDR2 FQNEAQ (reference sequence). This CDR3 is built from 16 residues. V trimming: 1 base; J trimming: 8 bases; junction bases outside the gene matches: 7. The CDR3 DNA is TGTGCCAGCAGCTTAGATAGCGGGAGGGCCATTGATGAGCAGTTCTTC. Translated, it gives CASSLDSGRAIDEQFF. The whole variable domain, filled in from reference TRBV7-9 and TRBJ2-1, reads DTGVSQNPRHKITKRGQNVTFRCDPISEHNRLYWYRQTLGQGPEFLTYFQNEAQLEKSRLLSDRFSAERPKGSFSTLEIQRTEQGDSAMYLCASSLDSGRAIDEQFFGPGTRLTVL.

This clonotype was counted a few times. This chain links TRBV23-1 with TRBJ2-3; a weak D match, TRBD1 (6 bases). TRBV23-1 qualifies as an ORF whose function is uncertain. Trimming took 4 bases from V and 11 from J, leaving 10 bases between them. The CDR3 runs 11 residues. The CDR3 spells CASSREGEQYF. The CDR3 DNA sequence: TGCGCCAGCAGTCGCGAGGGGGAGCAGTATTTT.

The rearrangement links TRBV6-6 to TRBJ1-5; D unresolved. The CDR3 is made up of 13 amino acids. Trimming removed 0 bases from V and 7 bases from J, with 7 bases in between. Germline V CDR1 and CDR2: MNHNY, SVGAGI (reference sequence). CDR3 nucleotides: TGTGCCAGCAGTTACTCGATAGGACAGCCCCAGCATTTT. It yields the protein CASSYSIGQPQHF.

This clonotype showed up many times. V and J are TRBV4-1 and TRBJ2-7; D uncertain. CDR1 is MGHRA, CDR2 YSYEKL, per germline. CDR3 length: 15 residues. Between the trimmed V and J ends, which lost 0 bases and 2 bases, there was a span of 11 bases. CDR3 loop: CASSQDHGTTYEQYF. DNA of the CDR3: TGCGCCAGCAGCCAAGATCATGGCACCACCTACGAGCAGTACTTC.

The gene calls are TRBV5-1 and TRBJ1-1; the D is unclear. CDR1 and CDR2 from the germline V gene are SGHRS and YFSETQ. Trimming removed 0 bases at V and 6 bases at J, with 3 bases between. The CDR3 spans 11 residues. The CDR3 sequence: CASSLGPEAFF. The CDR3 region has the DNA TGCGCCAGCAGCTTGGGGCCTGAAGCTTTCTTT.

This clonotype was seen repeatedly, ten times or more. V gene TRBV20-1 combines with J gene TRBJ1-2; maybe TRBD1 (5 bases). The V and J ends lost 6 bases and 2 bases respectively, with 10 bases between them. This CDR3 is 12 amino acids long. Germline lookup yields CDR1 DFQATT and CDR2 SNEGSKA (reference sequence). This chain's CDR3 is CSAAEGNYGYTF. In DNA form, the CDR3 reads TGCAGTGCAGCGGAGGGGAACTATGGCTACACCTTC.

This clonotype was detected a few times. This chain joins TRBV7-2 and TRBJ2-7; perhaps TRBD1 as D (5 bases). V was trimmed by 3 bases and J by 4 bases, leaving 10 bases between them. The germline CDR1 and CDR2 sequences are SGHTA and FQGNSA. The CDR3 consists of 13 residues. CDR3 in amino acids: CASSLRQLYEQYF. CDR3 bases: TGTGCCAGCAGCTTGCGACAGTTATACGAGCAGTACTTC.

There are many counts of this clonotype. This sequence joins TRBV28 and TRBJ1-2, with D uncertain. V dropped 2 bases and J dropped 0 bases, with 4 bases sitting between them. CDR3 size: 13 residues. Germline V gives CDR1 MDHEN, CDR2 SYDVKM. CDR3 sequence: CASSLRANYGYTF. In DNA form, the CDR3 reads TGTGCCAGCAGTTTAAGGGCTAACTATGGCTACACCTTC.

This clonotype was observed many times. The rearrangement uses TRBV5-6 and TRBJ2-5; D is uncertain. The CDR3 totals 14 residues. The germline V gene encodes CDR1 SGHDT and CDR2 YYEEEE. The ends were cut back, 0 bases at V and 2 bases at J, with 8 bases in the middle. Here the CDR3 reads CASSLGTVQETQYF. CDR3 DNA sequence: TGTGCCAGCAGCTTGGGCACAGTACAAGAGACCCAGTACTTC.

This clonotype was counted between two and nine times. This chain connects TRBV2 to TRBJ2-4; 7 positions match TRBD1. V trimming: 11 bases; J trimming: 4 bases; junction bases outside the gene matches: 11. This CDR3 is 14 amino acids long. Per the germline V gene, CDR1 is SNHLY and CDR2 is FYNNEI. CDR3 sequence: CAGNNRGGKNIQYF. In DNA, the CDR3 is TGTGCCGGTAACAACAGGGGCGGGAAAAACATTCAGTACTTC.

In its sample, this clonotype was seen many times. The J gene is TRBJ1-5, the V gene TRBV28, with 9 bases lining up with TRBD1. CDR3 length: 12 residues. Germline V gene lookup returns CDR1 MDHEN and CDR2 SYDVKM. Trimming at V came to 8 bases and at J to 6 bases, leaving 2 bases not matched to a gene. This CDR3 is CASGQGIQPQHF. CDR3 coding DNA: TGTGCCAGCGGACAGGGGATTCAGCCCCAGCATTTT.